This TCR beta chain was observed in a study of OX40 agonist ivuxolimab in advanced cancers. The study in broad terms: Ivuxolimab was a fully human IgG2 agonistic monoclonal antibody targeting the costimulatory receptor OX40 (CD134). Three dose-escalation patients achieved partial responses, one with hepatocellular carcinoma and two with cutaneous melanoma. Peripheral TCRbeta sequencing was intended to test whether TCR sequence diversity was altered and clonal T-cell expansion was caused by ivuxolimab. Intravenous ivuxolimab was administered to patients every 2 weeks at six dose levels: 0.01, 0.1, 0.3, 1.5, 3 and 10 mg/kg. The dose-escalation cohort was about 83% male with a mean age of about 54 years, ranging from roughly 23 to 90. Prior anti-PD-1, anti-PD-L1 or anti-CTLA-4 therapy was permitted, and checkpoint inhibitors had been received by around 40% of dose-escalation patients. Among the 52 dose-escalation patients, around 19 had hepatocellular carcinoma, approximately 15 melanoma, 9 renal cell carcinoma and 9 head and neck cancer. The paper covers the monotherapy dose-escalation part of the phase I ivuxolimab trial, which included N of about 50 patients.

On this clone: Its binding antigen is unknown. Per-base qualities were not stored, and no clone one base away is much larger.

CDR1 SGHTA and CDR2 FQGTGA were looked up in the germline V gene. Spanning cysteine to phenylalanine, the CDR3 consists of 14 amino acids. Just the 42-base CDR3 DNA is kept, in frame starting at base 1. Relative to germline, V is 7 bases shorter and J is 4 bases shorter, with 14 bases between their ends. Patients with autoimmune disease history or receiving systemic immunosuppression were excluded from the trial. Peripheral blood for TCR sequencing was collected from all dose cohorts at baseline, on cycle 4 day 1, and on cycle 7 day 1. Samples came from an open-label, multicenter, first-in-human phase I dose-escalation trial of ivuxolimab. Adults with locally advanced or metastatic melanoma, renal cell, hepatocellular, or head and neck squamous cell carcinoma were enrolled in the trial. Before TCR sequencing, CD4+ T cells and CD8+ T cells were sorted from peripheral blood as separate populations.

Genomic DNA was extracted from sorted cells for sequencing of the TCRbeta CDR3 region. The immunoSEQ Assay was used for sequencing of TCRbeta CDR3 regions. TCRdb stores this immuneACCESS table with in-frame sequences only. Part of the clones is absent; in the studies checked, under half of the shortfall reflects unresolved V genes, and no reason is known for the rest. Counted in this sample were around 51,000 clones; about 77% of them appeared once. The ten most abundant clones make up around 2% of the sample. Here is what the overall study found, with its caveats: Low levels of normalized T-cell clonal expansion were also seen in some nonresponding patients. At doses from 0.1 to 3.0 mg/kg, clonal expansion was seen in both CD4+ and CD8+ blood T cells between baseline and week 6. Which antigens the clonally expanded peripheral T cells were specific for was not determined. After ivuxolimab, more expanded clones were found on average in CD8+ T cells than in CD4+ T cells. In partial responders in the 0.1-3.0 mg/kg groups, normalized peripheral clonal expansion was found to be among the lowest, especially among CD8+ T cells.

Specimen: CD4+ or CD8+ T cells sorted from blood, collected in a trial of the OX40 agonist ivuxolimab. The chain uses TRBV7-3 and TRBJ2-1; TRBD2 is a weak D gene call, 6 bases matching. This TCR was sampled from an adult with an advanced solid tumor such as melanoma, head and neck, liver or kidney cancer. The base sequence is TGTGCCAGCAAAACGGGCGGGGCATACAATGAGCAGTTCTTC. Its product reads: CASKTGGAYNEQFF.